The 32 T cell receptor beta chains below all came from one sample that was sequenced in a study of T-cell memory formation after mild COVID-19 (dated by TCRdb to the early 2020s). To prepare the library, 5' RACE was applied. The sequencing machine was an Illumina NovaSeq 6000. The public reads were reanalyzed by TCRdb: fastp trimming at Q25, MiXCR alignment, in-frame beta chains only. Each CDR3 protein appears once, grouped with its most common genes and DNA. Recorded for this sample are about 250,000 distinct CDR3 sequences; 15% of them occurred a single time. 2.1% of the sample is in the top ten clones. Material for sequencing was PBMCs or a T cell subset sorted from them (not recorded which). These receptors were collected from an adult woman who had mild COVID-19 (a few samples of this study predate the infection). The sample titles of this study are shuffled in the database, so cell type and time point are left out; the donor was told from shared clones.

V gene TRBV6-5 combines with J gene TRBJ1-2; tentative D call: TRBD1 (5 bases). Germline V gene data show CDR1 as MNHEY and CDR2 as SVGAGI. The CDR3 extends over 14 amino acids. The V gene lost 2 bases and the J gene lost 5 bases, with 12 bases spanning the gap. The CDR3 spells CASSYGSGTYGYTF. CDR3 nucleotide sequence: TGTGCCAGCAGTTACGGGTCAGGGACTTATGGCTACACCTTC.

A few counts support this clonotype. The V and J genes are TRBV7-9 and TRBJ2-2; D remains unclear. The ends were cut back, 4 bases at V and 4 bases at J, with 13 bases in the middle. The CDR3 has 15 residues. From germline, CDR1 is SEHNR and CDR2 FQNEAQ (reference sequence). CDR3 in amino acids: CASSSSPISTGELFF. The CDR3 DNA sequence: TGTGCCAGCAGCTCCTCACCGATCTCCACCGGGGAGCTGTTTTTT. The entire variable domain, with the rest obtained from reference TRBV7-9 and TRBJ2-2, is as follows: DTGVSQNPRHKITKRGQNVTFRCDPISEHNRLYWYRQTLGQGPEFLTYFQNEAQLEKSRLLSDRFSAERPKGSFSTLEIQRTEQGDSAMYLCASSSSPISTGELFFGEGSRLTVL.

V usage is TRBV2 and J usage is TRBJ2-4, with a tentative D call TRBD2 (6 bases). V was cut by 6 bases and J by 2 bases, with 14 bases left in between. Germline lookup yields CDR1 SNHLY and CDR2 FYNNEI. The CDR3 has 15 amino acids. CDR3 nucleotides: TGTGCCAGCAGCCCCTCGGGGGACCCCAAAAACATTCAGTACTTC. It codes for CASSPSGDPKNIQYF.

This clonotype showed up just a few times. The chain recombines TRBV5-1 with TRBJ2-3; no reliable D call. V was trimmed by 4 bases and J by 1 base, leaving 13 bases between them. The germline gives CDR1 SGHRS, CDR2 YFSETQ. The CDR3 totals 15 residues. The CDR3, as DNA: TGCGCCAGCAGCCCAGGTGGGCAAGGCACAGATACGCAGTATTTT. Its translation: CASSPGGQGTDTQYF. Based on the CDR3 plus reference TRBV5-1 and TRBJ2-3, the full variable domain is KAGVTQTPRYLIKTRGQQVTLSCSPISGHRSVSWYQQTPGQGLQFLFEYFSETQRNKGNFPGRFSGRQFSNSRSEMNVSTLELGDSALYLCASSPGGQGTDTQYFGPGTRLTVL.

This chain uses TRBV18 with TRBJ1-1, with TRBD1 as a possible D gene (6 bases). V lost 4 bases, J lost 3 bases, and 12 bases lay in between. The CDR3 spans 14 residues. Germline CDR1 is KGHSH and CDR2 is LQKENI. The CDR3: CASSRTGIDTEAFF. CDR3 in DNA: TGTGCCAGCTCACGTACAGGGATCGACACTGAAGCTTTCTTT.

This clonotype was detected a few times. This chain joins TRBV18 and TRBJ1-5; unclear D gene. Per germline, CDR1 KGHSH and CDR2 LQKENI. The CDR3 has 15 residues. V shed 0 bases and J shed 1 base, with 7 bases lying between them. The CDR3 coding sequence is TGTGCCAGCTCACCACCAGGGATGAGCAATCAGCCCCAGCATTTT. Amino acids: CASSPPGMSNQPQHF.

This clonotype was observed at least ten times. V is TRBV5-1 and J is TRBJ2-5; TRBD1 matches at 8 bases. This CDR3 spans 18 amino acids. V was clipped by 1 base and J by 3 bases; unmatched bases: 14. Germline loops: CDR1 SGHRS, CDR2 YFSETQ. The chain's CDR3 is CASSLNPLGTGRKETQYF. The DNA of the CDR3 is TGCGCCAGCAGCTTGAATCCGTTAGGGACAGGAAGGAAAGAGACCCAGTACTTC.

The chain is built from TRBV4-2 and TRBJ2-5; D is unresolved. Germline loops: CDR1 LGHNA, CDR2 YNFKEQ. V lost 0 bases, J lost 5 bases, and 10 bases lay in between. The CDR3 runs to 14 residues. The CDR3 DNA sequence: TGTGCCAGCAGCCAAGACACTATGGTGGAGACCCAGTACTTC. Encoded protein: CASSQDTMVETQYF.

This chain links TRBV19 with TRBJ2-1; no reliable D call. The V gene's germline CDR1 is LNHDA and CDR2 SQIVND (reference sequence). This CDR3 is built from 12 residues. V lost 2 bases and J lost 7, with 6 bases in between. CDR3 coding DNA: TGTGCCAGTAGTATACAGCGAAATGAGCAGTTCTTC. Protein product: CASSIQRNEQFF.

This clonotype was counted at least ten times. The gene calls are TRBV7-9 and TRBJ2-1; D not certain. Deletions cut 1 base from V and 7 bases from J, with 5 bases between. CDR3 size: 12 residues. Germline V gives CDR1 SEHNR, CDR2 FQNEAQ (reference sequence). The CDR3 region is CASSLDSNEQFF. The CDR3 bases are TGTGCCAGCAGCTTAGATTCGAATGAGCAGTTCTTC.

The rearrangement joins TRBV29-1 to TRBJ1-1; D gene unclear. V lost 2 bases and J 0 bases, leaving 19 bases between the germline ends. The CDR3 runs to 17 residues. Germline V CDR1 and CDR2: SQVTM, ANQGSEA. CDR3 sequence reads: CSVEPRNLGGMNTEAFF. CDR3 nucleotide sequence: TGCAGCGTTGAACCTCGGAACCTAGGAGGGATGAACACTGAAGCTTTCTTT.

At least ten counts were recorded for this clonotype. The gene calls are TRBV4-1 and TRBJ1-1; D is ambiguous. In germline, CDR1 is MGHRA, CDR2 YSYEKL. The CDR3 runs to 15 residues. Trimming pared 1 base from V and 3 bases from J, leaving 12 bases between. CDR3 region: CASSQGPVGDTEAFF. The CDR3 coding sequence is TGCGCCAGCAGCCAAGGTCCAGTGGGTGACACTGAAGCTTTCTTT.

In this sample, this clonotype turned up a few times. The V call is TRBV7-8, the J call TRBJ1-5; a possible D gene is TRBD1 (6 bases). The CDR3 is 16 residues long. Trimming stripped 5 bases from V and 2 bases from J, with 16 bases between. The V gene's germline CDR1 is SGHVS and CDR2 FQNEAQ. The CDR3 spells CASSEYRAQGNQPQHF. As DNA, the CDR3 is TGTGCCAGCAGCGAATACAGGGCACAGGGCAATCAGCCCCAGCATTTT.

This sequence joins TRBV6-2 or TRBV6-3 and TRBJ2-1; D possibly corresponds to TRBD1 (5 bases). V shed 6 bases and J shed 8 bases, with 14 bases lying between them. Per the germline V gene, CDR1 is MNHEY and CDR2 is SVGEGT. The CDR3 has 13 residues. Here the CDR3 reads CASSSHQGDEQFF. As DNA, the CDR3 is TGTGCCAGCAGCTCCCACCAGGGTGATGAGCAGTTCTTC.

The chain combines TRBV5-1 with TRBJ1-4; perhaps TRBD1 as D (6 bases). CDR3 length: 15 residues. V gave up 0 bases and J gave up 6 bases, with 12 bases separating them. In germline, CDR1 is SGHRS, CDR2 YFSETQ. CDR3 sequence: CASSLAGKGDEKLFF. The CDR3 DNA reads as TGCGCCAGCAGCTTGGCAGGAAAGGGGGATGAAAAACTGTTTTTT.

As DNA, the CDR3 is TGTGCCAGCAGCTCGAGTATGAACACTGAAGCTTTCTTT. Translated: CASSSSMNTEAFF. This rearrangement joins TRBV7-3 to TRBJ1-1; D uncertain. The CDR3 contains 13 residues. The V gene's germline CDR1 is SGHTA and CDR2 FQGTGA. V dropped 4 bases and J dropped 0 bases, with 6 bases sitting between them.

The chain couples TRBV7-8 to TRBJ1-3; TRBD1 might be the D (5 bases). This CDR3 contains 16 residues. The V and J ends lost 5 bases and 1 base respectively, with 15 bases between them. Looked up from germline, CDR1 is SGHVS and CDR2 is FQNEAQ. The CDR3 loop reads CASSLRVVSSGNTIYF. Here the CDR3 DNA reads TGTGCCAGCAGCCTCAGGGTGGTTAGTTCTGGAAACACCATATATTTT.

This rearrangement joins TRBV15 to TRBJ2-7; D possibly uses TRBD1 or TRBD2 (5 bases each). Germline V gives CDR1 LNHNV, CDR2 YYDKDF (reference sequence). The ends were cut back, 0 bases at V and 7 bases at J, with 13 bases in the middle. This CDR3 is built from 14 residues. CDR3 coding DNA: TGTGCCACCAGCAGAGAACCGAATGGGGGAGAGCAGTACTTC. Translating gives CATSREPNGGEQYF.

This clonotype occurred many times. The CDR3 loop is CASSPTRDNEQFF. In DNA form, the CDR3 reads TGTGCCAGCAGCCCCACCAGGGACAATGAGCAGTTCTTC. This chain links TRBV7-8 with TRBJ2-1; weak D call: TRBD1 (5 bases). The CDR3 is made up of 13 amino acids. V shed 5 bases and J shed 5 bases, with 10 bases lying between them. The V gene's germline CDR1 is SGHVS and CDR2 FQNEAQ.

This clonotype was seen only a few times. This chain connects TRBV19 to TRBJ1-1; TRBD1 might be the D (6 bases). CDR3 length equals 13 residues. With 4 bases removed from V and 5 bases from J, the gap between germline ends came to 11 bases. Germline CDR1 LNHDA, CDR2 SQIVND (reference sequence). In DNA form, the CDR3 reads TGTGCCAGTAGTACCTTTACAGGGACTGAAGCTTTCTTT. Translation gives CASSTFTGTEAFF.

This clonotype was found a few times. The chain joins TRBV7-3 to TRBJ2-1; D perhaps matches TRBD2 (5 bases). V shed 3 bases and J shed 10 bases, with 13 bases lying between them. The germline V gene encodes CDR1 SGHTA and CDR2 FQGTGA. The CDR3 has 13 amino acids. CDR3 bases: TGTGCCAGCAGCTTCCTTATCAGCGGAGAGCAGTTCTTC. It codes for CASSFLISGEQFF.

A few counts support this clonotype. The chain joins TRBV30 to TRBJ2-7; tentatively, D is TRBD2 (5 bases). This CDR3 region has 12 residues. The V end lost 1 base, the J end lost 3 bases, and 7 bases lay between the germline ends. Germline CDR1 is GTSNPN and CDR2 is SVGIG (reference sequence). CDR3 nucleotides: TGTGCCTGGAGTGGAGGGCTCTACGAGCAGTACTTC. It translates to CAWSGGLYEQYF.

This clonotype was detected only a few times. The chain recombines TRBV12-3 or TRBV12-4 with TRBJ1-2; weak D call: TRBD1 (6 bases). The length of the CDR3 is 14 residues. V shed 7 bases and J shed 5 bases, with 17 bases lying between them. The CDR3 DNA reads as TGTGCCAGCACTCTCCGGGGACACGAGTATGGCTACACCTTC. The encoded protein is CASTLRGHEYGYTF.

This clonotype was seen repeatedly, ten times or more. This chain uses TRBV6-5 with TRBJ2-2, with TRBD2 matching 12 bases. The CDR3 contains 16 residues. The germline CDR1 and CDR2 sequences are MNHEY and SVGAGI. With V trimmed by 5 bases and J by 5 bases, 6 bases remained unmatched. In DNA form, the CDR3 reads TGTGCCAGCAGTAAAGGACTAGCGGGATCGACCGGGGAGCTGTTTTTT. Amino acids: CASSKGLAGSTGELFF.

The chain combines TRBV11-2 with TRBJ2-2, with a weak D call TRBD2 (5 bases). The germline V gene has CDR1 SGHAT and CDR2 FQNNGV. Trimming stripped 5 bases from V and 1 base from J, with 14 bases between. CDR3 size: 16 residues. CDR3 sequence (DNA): TGTGCCAGCAGCCATTACGGGGAAAAGAACACCGGGGAGCTGTTTTTT. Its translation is CASSHYGEKNTGELFF.

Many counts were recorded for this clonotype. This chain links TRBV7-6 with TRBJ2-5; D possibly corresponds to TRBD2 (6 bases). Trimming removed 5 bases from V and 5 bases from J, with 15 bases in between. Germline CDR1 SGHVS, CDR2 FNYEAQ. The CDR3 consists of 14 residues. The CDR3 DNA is TGTGCCAGCAGCCCGAACTCAGGAGGGGAGACCCAGTACTTC. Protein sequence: CASSPNSGGETQYF.

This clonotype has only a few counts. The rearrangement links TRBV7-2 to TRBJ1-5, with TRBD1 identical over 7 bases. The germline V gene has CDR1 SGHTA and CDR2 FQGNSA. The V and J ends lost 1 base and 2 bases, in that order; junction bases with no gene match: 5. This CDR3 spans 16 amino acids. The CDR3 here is CASSLGEGARNQPQHF. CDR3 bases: TGTGCCAGCAGCTTAGGGGAGGGGGCCCGCAATCAGCCCCAGCATTTT.

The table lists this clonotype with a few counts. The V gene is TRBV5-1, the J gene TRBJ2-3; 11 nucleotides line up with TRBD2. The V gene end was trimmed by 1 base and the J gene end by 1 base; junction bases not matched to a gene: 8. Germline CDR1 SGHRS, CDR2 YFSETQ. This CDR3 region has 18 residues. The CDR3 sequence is CASSLLTGTSGGTDTQYF. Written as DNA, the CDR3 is TGCGCCAGCAGCTTGCTCACCGGGACTAGCGGTGGCACAGATACGCAGTATTTT. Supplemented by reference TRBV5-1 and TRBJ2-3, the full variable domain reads KAGVTQTPRYLIKTRGQQVTLSCSPISGHRSVSWYQQTPGQGLQFLFEYFSETQRNKGNFPGRFSGRQFSNSRSEMNVSTLELGDSALYLCASSLLTGTSGGTDTQYFGPGTRLTVL.

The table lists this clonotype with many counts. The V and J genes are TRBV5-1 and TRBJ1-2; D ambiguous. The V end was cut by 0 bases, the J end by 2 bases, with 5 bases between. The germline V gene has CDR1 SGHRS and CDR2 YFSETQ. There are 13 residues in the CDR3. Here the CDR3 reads CASSLVGNYGYTF. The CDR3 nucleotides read TGCGCCAGCAGCTTGGTGGGAAACTATGGCTACACCTTC.

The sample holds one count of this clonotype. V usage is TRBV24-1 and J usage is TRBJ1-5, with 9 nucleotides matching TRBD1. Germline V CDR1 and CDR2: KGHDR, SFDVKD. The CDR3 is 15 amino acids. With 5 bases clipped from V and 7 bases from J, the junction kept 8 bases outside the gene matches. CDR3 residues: CATSAGQGINQPQHF. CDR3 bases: TGTGCCACCAGTGCCGGACAGGGGATCAACCAGCCCCAGCATTTT.

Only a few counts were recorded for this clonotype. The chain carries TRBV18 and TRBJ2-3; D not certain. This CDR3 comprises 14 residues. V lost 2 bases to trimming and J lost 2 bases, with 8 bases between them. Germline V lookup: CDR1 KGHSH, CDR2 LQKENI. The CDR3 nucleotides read TGTGCCAGCTCACCAAGGCAAGCCACAGATACGCAGTATTTT. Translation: CASSPRQATDTQYF.

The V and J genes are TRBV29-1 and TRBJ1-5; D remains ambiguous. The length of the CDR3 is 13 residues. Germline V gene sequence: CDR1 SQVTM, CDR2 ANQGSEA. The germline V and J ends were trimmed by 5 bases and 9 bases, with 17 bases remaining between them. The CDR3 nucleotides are TGCAGCGTTAGATGGCAGCCCCTGTCGCCCCAGCATTTT. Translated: CSVRWQPLSPQHF. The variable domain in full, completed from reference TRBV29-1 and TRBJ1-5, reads SAVISQKPSRDICQRGTSLTIQCQVDSQVTMMFWYRQQPGQSLTLIATANQGSEATYESGFVIDKFPISRPNLTFSTLTVSNMSPEDSSIYLCSVRWQPLSPQHFGDGTRLSIL.